The 28 T cell receptor beta chains given below trace back to one sample, sequenced in a study of T cell repertoires in cytomegalovirus infection. TCRdb re-analysed the reads in MiXCR, keeping a single row per CDR3 protein. The sample holds about 900,000 distinct CDR3 sequences, approximately 30% seen once. Their recognized antigens are unknown. The input for sequencing was cultured CD8+ T cells from PBMCs, taken from culture after CMV antigen stimulation. These receptors were taken from a human donor in good health (CMV status not recorded). Some clones in this sample may be carry-over from other donors' samples.

The chain couples TRBV6-6 to TRBJ2-2; 8 nucleotides agree with TRBD2. The CDR3 consists of 13 residues. V lost 7 bases, J lost 16 bases, and 14 bases stayed unmatched. Germline CDR1 MNHNY, CDR2 SVGAGI (reference sequence). In nucleotides, the CDR3 is TGTGCCAGCACCGATTCGGGGGGGTCCCGATCGTTTTTT. It specifies CASTDSGGSRSFF.

This clonotype was seen once. V usage is TRBV6-5 and J usage is TRBJ2-3; TRBD2 matches 10 bases. Germline CDR1 MNHEY, CDR2 SVGAGI. The V gene end was trimmed by 3 bases and the J gene end by 5 bases; junction bases not matched to a gene: 8. The CDR3 runs 16 residues. The CDR3 protein is CASSYPSGGALDTQYF. The DNA of the CDR3 is TGTGCCAGCAGTTATCCCAGCGGGGGGGCGTTAGATACGCAGTATTTT.

This clonotype showed up just a few times. This chain connects TRBV12-3 or TRBV12-4 to TRBJ2-1; possible D gene TRBD1, 6 bases. The CDR3 consists of 12 residues. The V end was cut by 5 bases, the J end by 12 bases, with 14 bases between. The CDR3 region has the DNA TGTGCCAGCAGTGAAATGGACAGCACGCAGTTCTTC. It is translated as CASSEMDSTQFF.

The rearrangement joins TRBV6-4 to TRBJ1-5; no firm D call. Per germline, CDR1 MRHNA and CDR2 SNTAGT. The V end lost 2 bases, the J end lost 0 bases, and 5 bases lay between the germline ends. The CDR3 is made up of 14 amino acids. The CDR3 nucleotides are TGTGCCAGCAGTGACACGTATAGCAATCAGCCCCAGCATTTT. It yields the protein CASSDTYSNQPQHF.

This chain joins TRBV7-9 and TRBJ2-7; 9 positions match TRBD1. Germline V gene sequence: CDR1 SEHNR, CDR2 FQNEAQ (reference sequence). The CDR3 is 14 amino acids. V trimming: 5 bases; J trimming: 6 bases; junction bases outside the gene matches: 8. CDR3 sequence reads: CASSLGQGQGEQYF. The CDR3 coding sequence is TGTGCCAGCAGCCTAGGACAGGGGCAGGGCGAGCAGTACTTC.

This clonotype appeared a few times. V and J are TRBV4-3 and TRBJ1-1; D perhaps matches TRBD1 (6 bases). V was pared by 3 bases and J by 5 bases, with 16 bases between. CDR1 and CDR2 (germline): LGHNA, YSLEER. CDR3 length: 15 amino acids. The CDR3 DNA reads TGCGCCAGCAGCCAGAGGGCAGGGGCTGGAACTGAAGCTTTCTTT. This encodes CASSQRAGAGTEAFF.

A remark on this clonotype: Since no conserved phenylalanine or tryptophan closes the CDR3, a read error is the likely cause. The genes are TRBV27 and TRBJ2-3; D ambiguous. V lost 0 bases, J lost 1 base, and 5 bases lay in between. The length of the CDR3 is 14 residues. Germline CDR1 and CDR2: MNHEY and SMNVEV (reference sequence). In DNA form, the CDR3 reads TGTGCCAGCAGTTTATCTGGGGGCACAGATACGCAGTATTCT. Amino acids: CASSLSGGTDTQYS.

The chain combines TRBV12-3 or TRBV12-4 with TRBJ2-5; TRBD2 matches 8 bases. V dropped 3 bases and J dropped 4; count of bases not matched to a gene: 7. The CDR3 sequence is 15 residues long. In DNA, the CDR3 is TGTGCCAGCAGTTTCGTAGCGGGGAAGGGAGAGACCCAGTACTTC. Translated, it gives CASSFVAGKGETQYF.

This chain uses TRBV10-3 with TRBJ2-7; D remains unclear. Germline CDR1 ENHRY, CDR2 SYGVKD. The CDR3 contains 14 residues. The V gene lost 4 bases and the J gene lost 3 bases, with 13 bases spanning the gap. The CDR3 DNA reads TGTGCCATCAGTGTGGTGGGTCCCCGCTACGAGCAGTACGTC. Encoded protein: CAISVVGPRYEQYV.

This clonotype was seen only a few times. This sequence joins TRBV15 and TRBJ2-2, with D tentatively TRBD2 (5 bases). Germline V CDR1 and CDR2: LNHNV, YYDKDF (reference sequence). The V gene lost 5 bases and the J gene lost 2 bases, with 15 bases spanning the gap. The CDR3 is 16 amino acids. Here the CDR3 reads CATSGSDGINTGELFF. Here the CDR3 DNA reads TGTGCCACCAGCGGATCAGACGGGATCAACACCGGGGAGCTGTTTTTT.

This chain links TRBV5-5 with TRBJ2-7; 9 bases align to TRBD1. Germline lookup yields CDR1 SGHKS and CDR2 YYEKEE (reference sequence). This CDR3 is built from 15 residues. Trimming at V came to 4 bases and at J to 2 bases, leaving 7 bases not matched to a gene. CDR3 residues: CASSARDRATYEQYV. CDR3 in DNA: TGTGCCAGCAGCGCCCGGGACAGGGCCACCTACGAGCAGTACGTC.

The chain carries TRBV19 and TRBJ2-1, with D unresolved. This CDR3 contains 14 residues. V was clipped by 5 bases and J by 4 bases, with 12 bases between them. Germline V gene lookup returns CDR1 LNHDA and CDR2 SQIVND (reference sequence). The CDR3 DNA sequence: TGTGCCAGTAGTCTTCAGGCAGATTACAATGAGCAGTTCTTC. The encoded protein is CASSLQADYNEQFF.

The sample holds a few counts of this clonotype. The rearrangement links TRBV6-1 to TRBJ2-7; D is unclear. The length of the CDR3 is 15 residues. Germline V gives CDR1 MNHNS, CDR2 SASEGT. Trimming took off 6 bases at V and 5 bases at J, with 20 bases between the two ends. The CDR3 region is CASRGRAAATNEQYF. CDR3 bases: TGTGCCAGCAGGGGAAGGGCGGCCGCTACGAACGAGCAGTACTTC.

The genes are TRBV29-1 and TRBJ2-1, with TRBD2 identical over 8 bases. The CDR3 covers 14 residues. From germline, CDR1 is SQVTM and CDR2 ANQGSEA. With 5 bases clipped from V and 7 bases from J, the junction kept 10 bases outside the gene matches. The CDR3 DNA follows: TGCAGCGTTCCCCCCCACGGGGGGGGAAATGAGCAGTTCTTC. Residues: CSVPPHGGGNEQFF.

The chain links TRBV6-1 to TRBJ1-2; unclear D gene. V was pared by 1 base and J by 7 bases, with 10 bases between. Germline V gene lookup returns CDR1 MNHNS and CDR2 SASEGT. CDR3 length equals 13 residues. CDR3 loop: CASSEEAAGGYTF. In DNA, the CDR3 is TGTGCCAGCAGTGAAGAGGCAGCCGGTGGCTACACCTTC.

In its sample, this clonotype was seen a few times. The genes are TRBV7-8 and TRBJ1-4; D gene ambiguous. The CDR3 sequence is 14 residues long. V shed 5 bases and J shed 7 bases, with 14 bases lying between them. Germline loops: CDR1 SGHVS, CDR2 FQNEAQ. The DNA of the CDR3 is TGTGCCAGCAGCCAATCGAGCCGGGGTGAAAAACTGTTTTTT. Translation: CASSQSSRGEKLFF.

This clonotype has a handful of counts. This rearrangement joins TRBV6-1 to TRBJ2-7; 9 bases map to TRBD1. This CDR3 has 14 amino acids. Germline V gives CDR1 MNHNS, CDR2 SASEGT. V was clipped by 5 bases and J by 7 bases; unmatched bases: 9. Here the CDR3 DNA reads TGTGCCAGCAGTATTACCGGGACAGGGTTTGAGCAGTACGTC. Translated, it gives CASSITGTGFEQYV.

This clonotype was counted a few times. V and J are TRBV7-9 and TRBJ2-2, with D unresolved. The CDR3 contains 14 residues. Germline V gene sequence: CDR1 SEHNR, CDR2 FQNEAQ (reference sequence). With 2 bases removed from V and 6 bases from J, the gap between germline ends came to 10 bases. The CDR3 coding sequence is TGTGCCAGCAGCTTACTCAGTGGTCCCGGGGAGCTGTTTTTT. It is translated as CASSLLSGPGELFF.

The V and J genes are TRBV5-1 and TRBJ1-1, with D possibly matching TRBD1 (5 bases). V shed 0 bases and J shed 5 bases, with 11 bases lying between them. CDR1 is SGHRS and CDR2 is YFSETQ in the germline V gene. The CDR3 runs to 14 residues. CDR3 sequence: CASSLDQGRTEAFF. Written as DNA, the CDR3 is TGCGCCAGCAGCTTGGATCAGGGTCGTACTGAAGCTTTCTTT.

The chain links TRBV19 to TRBJ1-5, with D unresolved. Germline V gene lookup returns CDR1 LNHDA and CDR2 SQIVND (reference sequence). The CDR3 totals 13 residues. V lost 7 bases and J lost 5, with 12 bases in between. The chain's CDR3 is CASIAEPDQPQHF. CDR3 DNA: TGTGCCAGTATCGCAGAACCAGATCAGCCCCAGCATTTT.

The rearrangement joins TRBV7-9 to TRBJ2-3, with a tentative D call TRBD2 (6 bases). The length of the CDR3 is 15 residues. Trimming left V 3 bases short and J 2 bases short, with 12 bases between. The germline V gene encodes CDR1 SEHNR and CDR2 FQNEAQ (reference sequence). The CDR3 DNA reads as TGTGCCAGCAGCTTCTTCGGAGGGACCACAGATACGCAGTATTTT. This gives the protein CASSFFGGTTDTQYF.

This clonotype was detected ten times or more. The rearrangement uses TRBV7-6 and TRBJ2-7; TRBD1 matches at 8 bases. Germline V gives CDR1 SGHVS, CDR2 FNYEAQ. J gave up 4 bases and V 5 bases, and 13 bases lay outside the gene matches. CDR3 length: 16 residues. CDR3 bases: TGTGCCAGCAGCCCCCTTGGAGTGACAGGGGATTACGAGCAGTACTTC. It is translated as CASSPLGVTGDYEQYF.

This clonotype showed up just a few times. V usage is TRBV7-9 and J usage is TRBJ1-4; perhaps TRBD1 as D (5 bases). The CDR3 is made up of 14 amino acids. V was cut by 5 bases and J by 13 bases, with 20 bases left in between. Germline V gene sequence: CDR1 SEHNR, CDR2 FQNEAQ (reference sequence). CDR3 coding DNA: TGTGCCAGCAGCCCCAAGGACATGGGGGAGTTACTGTTTTTT. It translates to CASSPKDMGELLFF.

This clonotype was picked up a small number of times. This chain links TRBV29-1 with TRBJ2-3; 8 bases agree with TRBD1. CDR3 length: 16 amino acids. Trimming cost V 3 bases and J 2 bases; bases outside gene matches: 10. Germline V gives CDR1 SQVTM, CDR2 ANQGSEA. The CDR3 DNA reads TGCAGCGTTGAGACCTCGGGACAGGAGGACACAGATACGCAGTATTTT. Translating gives CSVETSGQEDTDTQYF.

At least ten counts were recorded for this clonotype. The chain links TRBV7-6 to TRBJ2-1; weak D call: TRBD1 (5 bases). Germline V gene sequence: CDR1 SGHVS, CDR2 FNYEAQ. The CDR3 has 15 residues. V shed 6 bases and J shed 0 bases, with 12 bases lying between them. The CDR3 region has the DNA TGTGCCAGCAGGGTGACAGCCCTCTCCTACAATGAGCAGTTCTTC. It is translated as CASRVTALSYNEQFF.

The chain carries TRBV12-3 or TRBV12-4 and TRBJ2-3; D perhaps matches TRBD2 (6 bases). The CDR3 covers 14 residues. The V end was cut by 3 bases, the J end by 6 bases, with 13 bases between. Here the CDR3 reads CASSLGGTQDTQYF. Here the CDR3 DNA reads TGTGCCAGCAGTTTGGGCGGGACCCAGGATACGCAGTATTTT.

V gene TRBV5-6 combines with J gene TRBJ2-1; 8 nucleotides align to TRBD2. The length of the CDR3 is 15 residues. The V segment lost 3 bases and the J segment 3 bases; nucleotides outside the gene matches: 5. Looked up from germline, CDR1 is SGHDT and CDR2 is YYEEEE. The CDR3 DNA reads TGTGCCAGCAGCTACGGGAGGGGGGTCTACAATGAGCAGTTCTTC. Its translation: CASSYGRGVYNEQFF.

The CDR3 sequence: CATHGGVFNNEQFF. As DNA, the CDR3 is TGTGCCACCCACGGGGGGGTCTTCAACAATGAGCAGTTCTTC. The rearrangement joins TRBV2 to TRBJ2-1, with TRBD2 matching 8 bases. The CDR3 loop spans 14 amino acids. V trimming: 10 bases; J trimming: 5 bases; junction bases outside the gene matches: 10. Germline CDR1 SNHLY, CDR2 FYNNEI.